This entry is about one TCR beta chain. This clonotype was picked up a small number of times. The antigen it binds to is not known. No much larger clone is present one base from it, and per-base qualities are unavailable. CDR3 length: 17 amino acids, cysteine to phenylalanine. The only DNA kept is the CDR3, 51 bases in frame from the first base. The germline ends are 16 bases apart after V is trimmed by 5 bases and J by 0 bases. The germline V gene specifies SNHLY as CDR1 and FYNNEI as CDR2. The sample's treatment or condition label, in plain terms: in vitro stimulation with specific CMV peptide epitopes to enrich CMV-specific T cells. Sequencer: Illumina HiSeq 1500. The public reads were reanalyzed by TCRdb: fastp trimming at Q25, MiXCR alignment, in-frame beta chains only. Rows merge per CDR3 protein into single entries with the most common DNA and genes. The sample records 550,000 to 850,000 distinct CDR3 sequences, about 30% of which are singletons. The ten largest clones add up to around a sixth of the sample.

The sample originates from a study of T cell repertoires in cytomegalovirus infection (dated by TCRdb to between 2018 and 2021). As for the study more broadly: The peptide stimulations were aimed at well-studied HLA-B-restricted epitopes as well as recently identified HLA-C-restricted CMV epitopes, whose presentation resists viral immunomodulation. The HLA type of each donor mattered for the analysis, because public TCR beta signatures pointed to carriage of CMV infection along with the matching HLA type. Overall study results and their limits: In both this cohort and an independent roughly 400-donor cohort, the cumulative frequency of public TCR beta family members distinguished carriers of CMV infection plus the relevant HLA type. The ex vivo response was dominated by HLA-C-restricted CMV-specific TCR beta clonotypes, and the single most frequent clonotype in two of eight donors was supplied by these HLA-C-restricted clonotypes.

The specimen comprised cultured PBMCs, sampled from culture after CMV antigen stimulation. The receptor chain draws on TRBV2 and TRBJ2-2; the D assignment is uncertain and may be TRBD1 or TRBD2, with 5 bases supporting each. This TCR was sampled from a human donor in good health (CMV status not recorded). Some clones in this sample may be carry-over from other donors' samples. The bases are TGTGCCAGCAGTACCCGGGACGGAAATGCGAACACCGGGGAGCTGTTTTTT. It translates as CASSTRDGNANTGELFF.